One sample yielded the 17 T cell receptor beta chains listed below, sequenced in a study of CD8 T cells in cerebrospinal fluid in Alzheimer's disease. TCRdb re-called the 10x single-cell sequencing reads, yielding one record per CDR3 amino acid sequence without DNA. This listing includes about 1,100 distinct CDR3 sequences. Sample: cerebrospinal fluid. The receptors were sampled from a human donor with Parkinson's disease.

By frequency, this clonotype registers large. The chain employs TRBV18 and TRBJ2-1. CDR3 size: 16 residues. CDR1 and CDR2 (germline): KGHSH, LQKENI. The CDR3 sequence: CASSPPERISYNEQFF.

By frequency, this clonotype registers medium-sized. The chain carries TRBV5-1 and TRBJ2-3; TCRdb's D call, TRBD2, is unchecked because there is no DNA. This CDR3 contains 17 residues. CDR1 is SGHRS and CDR2 is YFSETQ in the germline V gene. The CDR3 reads CASSLASVADFTDTQYF.

This clonotype is identified as medium-sized (0.01 to 0.1%) from frequency. The chain recombines TRBV18 with TRBJ1-1. CDR1 and CDR2 (germline): KGHSH, LQKENI. CDR3 size: 14 residues. CDR3 amino acids: CASSGSGRPTEAFF. Full variable domain (remainder filled in from reference TRBV18 and TRBJ1-1): NAGVMQNPRHLVRRRGQEARLRCSPMKGHSHVYWYRQLPEEGLKFMVYLQKENIIDESGMPKERFSAEFPKEGPSILRIQQVVRGDSAAYFCASSGSGRPTEAFFGQGTRLTVV.

This clonotype is called medium-sized based on its frequency. V and J are TRBV12-5 and TRBJ1-2. CDR1 and CDR2 (germline): LGHNT, FRNRAP. This CDR3 contains 15 residues. The chain's CDR3 is CASGLVPNTLNGYTF.

Measured by frequency, this clonotype is medium-sized. This rearrangement joins TRBV12-3 or TRBV12-4 to TRBJ1-2. This CDR3 spans 15 amino acids. This chain's CDR3 is CASRPLGTDNYGYTF.

By frequency, this clonotype registers large (0.1 to 1%). This chain joins TRBV7-2 and TRBJ2-7; TCRdb's D call, TRBD1, is unchecked because there is no DNA. The CDR3 has 14 residues. The germline V gene encodes CDR1 SGHTA and CDR2 FQGNSA. The CDR3 is CASSVRDKDYEQYF.

This clonotype ranks as medium-sized in terms of frequency. The V and J genes are TRBV6-5 and TRBJ1-6; TCRdb designates TRBD1, a call that cannot be tested without DNA. The CDR3 contains 18 residues. Per germline, CDR1 MNHEY and CDR2 SVGAGI. CDR3 in amino acids: CASSYSLYRQRDGSPLHF.

Its frequency marks this clonotype as medium-sized. This rearrangement joins TRBV19 to TRBJ2-2; the TRBD1 assignment by TCRdb is unverifiable without DNA. CDR3 length: 15 residues. Germline assignment: CDR1 LNHDA and CDR2 SQIVND (reference sequence). CDR3 amino acids: CASNRPGSGTGELFF.

Frequency places this clonotype as medium-sized. This chain connects TRBV12-3 or TRBV12-4 to TRBJ1-2; TCRdb's D call of TRBD1 is untestable without DNA. CDR3 length equals 14 residues. The CDR3: CASSSTDRDGGYTF.

Frequency places this clonotype as medium-sized (0.01 to 0.1%). The rearrangement links TRBV20-1 to TRBJ2-7; TCRdb indicates TRBD2, and absent DNA this call remains unverified. In germline, CDR1 is DFQATT, CDR2 SNEGSKA (reference sequence). This CDR3 spans 15 amino acids. The CDR3: CSARDPPSGSYEQYF.

This clonotype is deemed medium-sized (0.01 to 0.1%) by its frequency. The rearrangement links TRBV7-3 to TRBJ1-1. Germline assignment: CDR1 SGHTA and CDR2 FQGTGA. The length of the CDR3 is 13 residues. CDR3 loop: CASSFSDGTEAFF.

According to its frequency, this clonotype is hyperexpanded (1% or more). The CDR3 spells CATARTAKNIQYF. The V and J genes are TRBV28 and TRBJ2-4. The CDR3 has 13 amino acids. Germline V CDR1 and CDR2: MDHEN, SYDVKM.

According to its frequency, this clonotype is medium-sized. This sequence joins TRBV7-2 and TRBJ2-7; TCRdb gives TRBD1 as the D gene, but with no DNA this cannot be confirmed. The germline gives CDR1 SGHTA, CDR2 FQGNSA. This CDR3 has 15 residues. CDR3 sequence: CASSSRAGAYYEQYF.

The V call is TRBV6-1, the J call TRBJ2-3. The CDR3 is 15 amino acids. CDR1 and CDR2 (germline): MNHNS, SASEGT. The CDR3 protein is CASSDRTTSTDTQYF.

According to its frequency, this clonotype is hyperexpanded. The V call is TRBV7-9, the J call TRBJ2-7; TCRdb reports TRBD1, a call that lacks DNA to check it against. CDR3 size: 20 residues. The V gene's germline CDR1 is SEHNR and CDR2 FQNEAQ (reference sequence). Here the CDR3 reads CASSLAIRVGGDTLGYEQYF.

In terms of frequency, this clonotype is medium-sized. V usage is TRBV30 and J usage is TRBJ1-4; TCRdb proposes TRBD1, but this gene call is untestable without DNA. This CDR3 spans 16 amino acids. Per germline, CDR1 GTSNPN and CDR2 SVGIG (reference sequence). CDR3 protein: CAWSLPGQGRLEKLFF.

This clonotype shows up as medium-sized by frequency. The CDR3 sequence: CASSQSETTDTQYF. The rearrangement uses TRBV5-1 and TRBJ2-3. This CDR3 has 14 amino acids. Looked up from germline, CDR1 is SGHRS and CDR2 is YFSETQ.